This paragraph covers one TCR beta chain sequence. The antigen remains unidentified. The PCR made use of 60 Vbeta and 13 Jbeta primers. Here immunoSEQ multiplex PCR was the method, and the copy in TCRdb shows in-frame clones only, minus some. The data show about 170,000 clones, approximately 80% seen once. The data are from a study of cytomegalovirus exposure and HLA in healthy donors. Study information: Earlier findings included roughly 120 million unique TCR beta sequences obtained from 170 million or so T cells.

The CDR3 is 15 amino acids. V lost 5 bases, J lost 5 bases, and 4 bases stayed unmatched. Germline-derived CDR1 and CDR2 are SGHTA and FQGNSA. General study findings and limits: Sequencing artifact likely explains a cluster of highly shared sequence variants. Reportedly, cytomegalovirus status was diagnosed with high sensitivity and specificity.

The sample taken for sequencing was PBMCs. V and J are TRBV7-2 and TRBJ2-2; 11 bases agree with TRBD2. This clonotype originated in a male donor in good health and CMV-seronegative. The CDR3 protein is CASSPRLAGTGELFF. The CDR3 nucleotides read TGTGCCAGCAGCCCTCGACTAGCGGGGACCGGGGAGCTGTTTTTT.